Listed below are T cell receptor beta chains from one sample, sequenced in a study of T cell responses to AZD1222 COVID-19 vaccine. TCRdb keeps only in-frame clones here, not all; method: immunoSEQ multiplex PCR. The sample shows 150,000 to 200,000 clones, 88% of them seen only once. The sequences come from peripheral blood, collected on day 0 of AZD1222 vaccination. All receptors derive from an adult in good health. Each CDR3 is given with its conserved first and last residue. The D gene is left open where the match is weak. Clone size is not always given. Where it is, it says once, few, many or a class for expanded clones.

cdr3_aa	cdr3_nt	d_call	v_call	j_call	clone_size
CASSQGRTSGGETQYF	TGTGCCAGCAGCCAAGGCCGGACTAGCGGGGGTGAGACCCAGTACTTC	TRBD2	TRBV3-1/TRBV3-2	TRBJ2-5	-
CASSEFRGQETQYF	TGTGCCAGCAGTGAATTTAGGGGTCAAGAGACCCAGTACTTC	-	TRBV25-1	TRBJ2-5	-
CAWSVPSDVEAFF	TGTGCCTGGAGTGTACCCTCAGACGTTGAAGCTTTCTTT	-	TRBV30	TRBJ1-1	-
CASSLGRGTLTRRCRANNEQFF	TGCGCCAGCAGCTTGGGGCGAGGGACCTTGACCCGGCGATGTCGGGCCAACAATGAGCAGTTCTTC	-	TRBV5-1	TRBJ2-1	once
CASSYSSRKEQYF	TGTGCCAGCAGTTACTCGAGCCGGAAGGAGCAGTACTTC	-	TRBV6-2/TRBV6-3	TRBJ2-7	-
CAWIVAGTEAFF	TGTGCCTGGATCGTTGCAGGCACTGAAGCTTTCTTT	-	TRBV30	TRBJ1-1	few
CASHPVTGPMNTEAFF	TGTGCCAGCCATCCGGTGACAGGTCCTATGAACACTGAAGCTTTCTTT	-	TRBV27	TRBJ1-1	-
CASSTRTDQETQYF	TGTGCCAGCAGTACTCGGACAGACCAAGAGACCCAGTACTTC	-	TRBV27	TRBJ2-5	-
CASRARVAGNTIYF	TGTGCCAGCAGAGCCAGGGTTGCAGGAAACACCATATATTTT	-	TRBV6-5	TRBJ1-3	-
CSVDPDRGGYNEQFF	TGCAGCGTTGACCCGGACAGGGGCGGGTACAATGAGCAGTTCTTC	TRBD1	TRBV29-1	TRBJ2-1	-
CASSTQGGIYGYTF	TGTGCCAGTAGTACCCAGGGAGGGATCTATGGCTACACCTTC	-	TRBV19	TRBJ1-2	-
CASSEVRAGASETQYF	TGTGCCAGCAGTGAAGTACGTGCGGGAGCATCCGAGACCCAGTACTTC	TRBD2	TRBV6-1	TRBJ2-5	-
CSHGLGGTEAFF	TGCAGCCACGGCCTGGGGGGCACTGAAGCTTTCTTT	-	TRBV29-1	TRBJ1-1	-
CASSPNEDEKLFF	TGTGCCAGCTCACCCAACGAAGATGAAAAACTGTTTTTT	-	TRBV18	TRBJ1-4	-
CASSSDRVSEKLFF	TGTGCCAGCAGTTCCGACAGGGTTAGTGAAAAACTGTTTTTT	TRBD1	TRBV7-2	TRBJ1-4	once
CATSDPGQGFTF	TGTGCCACCAGTGACCCCGGACAGGGCTTCACCTTC	TRBD1	TRBV24-1	TRBJ1-2	-
CASSQVDNSPLHF	TGCGCCAGCAGCCAAGTCGATAATTCACCCCTCCACTTT	-	TRBV4-1	TRBJ1-6	once
CASSQEGLALYNEQFF	TGTGCCAGCAGCCAAGAAGGACTAGCGTTATACAATGAGCAGTTCTTC	TRBD2	TRBV3-1/TRBV3-2	TRBJ2-1	-
CASSPGPTNYGYTF	TGCGCCAGCAGCCCGGGACCGACGAACTATGGCTACACCTTC	-	TRBV4-3	TRBJ1-2	-
CASSPRQRYYGYTF	TGTGCCAGCAGCCCACGACAGCGTTACTATGGCTACACCTTC	-	TRBV3-1/TRBV3-2	TRBJ1-2	-
CASSPPGLAGEPSVNEQFF	TGTGCCAGCAGCCCCCCAGGACTAGCGGGAGAACCTTCCGTCAATGAGCAGTTCTTC	TRBD2	TRBV6-2/TRBV6-3	TRBJ2-1	-
CASSPPGLAPANEQFF	TGTGCCAGCAGCCCCCCGGGACTAGCCCCCGCCAATGAGCAGTTCTTC	TRBD2	TRBV7-3	TRBJ2-1	-